Sequencing of this T cell receptor beta chain was carried out in a study of siplizumab effects on memory and regulatory T cells. Germline V gives CDR1 SGHRS, CDR2 YFSETQ. The germline V and J ends were trimmed by 0 bases and 7 bases, with 10 bases remaining between them. The CDR3 loop spans 14 amino acids. The protocol was immunoSEQ multiplex PCR, while the TCRdb copy is restricted to in-frame clones and leaves out a portion. The data contain 100,000 to 120,000 clones, 85% to 95% of them singletons. Source material: CD4+ T cells sorted from blood. The chain links TRBV5-1 to TRBJ1-4; D is unclear. The origin of this receptor is a human donor in good health. DNA for the CDR3: TGCGCCAGCAGCTTGGTTGGGAACCTTGAAAAACTGTTTTTT. Translating it yields CASSLVGNLEKLFF.